The 29 T cell receptor beta chains listed next were all sequenced from one sample in a study of identical twins. In TCRdb, the 5' RACE reads were re-called with MiXCR into one record per CDR3 protein. The profile shows some 600,000 distinct CDR3 sequences, about 7% of them singletons. A further study also used this sample, focusing on yellow fever vaccine responses in identical twins.

Sequencing used PBMCs. These receptors came from a woman aged 18-35 years in good health.

This clonotype was counted at least ten times. The CDR3 sequence is CASSFPSDRGDERDTQYF. In nucleotides, the CDR3 is TGTGCCAGCAGCTTTCCCTCCGACAGGGGGGATGAACGAGATACGCAGTATTTT. This chain links TRBV11-1 with TRBJ2-3, with 9 positions matching TRBD1. Unmatched junction bases numbered 15, after V lost 3 bases and J lost 5 bases. This CDR3 is 18 amino acids long. CDR1 is SGHAT, CDR2 FQDESV, per germline (reference sequence).

This clonotype came up a few times. For the CDR3, the DNA is TGCAGTGCTCCTCGCCCCGGCGCTAGCGGGATTGGAGAGTACTTC. It translates to CSAPRPGASGIGEYF. The chain carries TRBV20-1 and TRBJ2-7; 9 bases are a match to TRBD2. The CDR3 length is 15 residues. The trim removed 5 bases at V and 11 bases at J, leaving 19 bases unmatched. Germline assignment: CDR1 DFQATT and CDR2 SNEGSKA (reference sequence).

This clonotype was seen at least ten times. J is TRBJ2-3 and V is TRBV9; 7 nucleotides align to TRBD1. This CDR3 has 14 residues. The V segment lost 4 bases and the J segment 8 bases; nucleotides outside the gene matches: 10. The germline gives CDR1 SGDLS, CDR2 YYNGEE. The CDR3 sequence: CASSPGQDLGTQYF. In DNA, the CDR3 is TGTGCCAGCAGCCCAGGACAGGACTTAGGTACGCAGTATTTT.

This clonotype was counted between two and nine times. The chain employs TRBV27 and TRBJ2-3; D gene ambiguous. V was shortened by 6 bases and J by 1 base, with 17 bases between the two germline ends. Germline V gene sequence: CDR1 MNHEY, CDR2 SMNVEV (reference sequence). The CDR3 has 16 residues. This chain's CDR3 is CASSNTDLAGTDTQYF. DNA for the CDR3: TGTGCCAGCAGCAACACGGACCTGGCTGGCACAGATACGCAGTATTTT.

The V call is TRBV5-1, the J call TRBJ2-5; 10 bases are a match to TRBD2. Germline values: CDR1 SGHRS, CDR2 YFSETQ. Unmatched junction bases numbered 12, after V lost 5 bases and J lost 5 bases. The CDR3 sequence is 16 residues long. CDR3 region: CASSGSSGGSRETQYF. CDR3 DNA: TGCGCCAGCAGTGGGTCTAGCGGGGGCTCCAGGGAGACCCAGTACTTC.

This clonotype was counted only a few times. The genes are TRBV11-1 and TRBJ2-1; 8 bases are a match to TRBD2. The V gene's germline CDR1 is SGHAT and CDR2 FQDESV (reference sequence). The length of the CDR3 is 18 residues. V lost 1 base, J lost 4 bases, and 12 bases stayed unmatched. The CDR3 bases are TGTGCCAGCAGCTTAGACCTAGCGGGCCATCGGACTTACAATGAGCAGTTCTTC. As protein: CASSLDLAGHRTYNEQFF.

This clonotype was detected ten times or more. The chain couples TRBV2 to TRBJ1-1; maybe TRBD1 (5 bases). V was cut by 5 bases and J by 6 bases, with 19 bases left in between. The CDR3 contains 15 residues. CDR1 and CDR2 (germline): SNHLY, FYNNEI. CDR3 protein: CASSNQPPRGAEAFF. CDR3 in DNA: TGTGCCAGCAGTAACCAACCCCCGAGAGGGGCTGAAGCTTTCTTT.

This chain connects TRBV15 to TRBJ2-1; D is perhaps TRBD1 or TRBD2 (5 bases each). Trimming stripped 0 bases from V and 9 bases from J, with 12 bases between. Per the germline V gene, CDR1 is LNHNV and CDR2 is YYDKDF (reference sequence). The CDR3 loop spans 14 amino acids. This CDR3 reads CATSRDLSGGEQFF. The CDR3 DNA reads as TGTGCCACCAGCAGAGATTTAAGTGGGGGTGAGCAGTTCTTC.

This clonotype turned up a few times. This sequence joins TRBV25-1 and TRBJ2-2; D is unclear. This CDR3 contains 15 residues. V lost 3 bases to trimming and J lost 2 bases, with 10 bases between them. The germline gives CDR1 MGHDK, CDR2 SYGVNS. CDR3 residues: CASSDMFSNTGELFF. The CDR3 DNA follows: TGTGCCAGCAGTGATATGTTTAGTAACACCGGGGAGCTGTTTTTT.

The rearrangement links TRBV18 to TRBJ1-1; D gene ambiguous. Trimming shortened V by 3 bases and J by 1 base, and 15 bases separated the two germline ends. There are 16 residues in the CDR3. The germline V gene encodes CDR1 KGHSH and CDR2 LQKENI. CDR3 in amino acids: CASSPASYKENTEAFF. The CDR3 nucleotides read TGTGCCAGCTCACCTGCGAGCTACAAGGAGAACACTGAAGCTTTCTTT.

This clonotype was observed many times. The CDR3 coding sequence is TGCGCCAGCAGCACCGGCAGGTCCGAGCAGTACTTC. Protein product: CASSTGRSEQYF. The V call is TRBV5-1, the J call TRBJ2-7; D not certain. In germline, CDR1 is SGHRS, CDR2 YFSETQ. CDR3 length: 12 amino acids. The V gene lost 4 bases and the J gene lost 6 bases, with 11 bases spanning the gap.

Ten or more counts support this clonotype. The V gene is TRBV3-1, the J gene TRBJ2-3; TRBD1 aligns across 9 bases. The germline CDR1 and CDR2 sequences are LGHDT and YNNKEL (reference sequence). CDR3 size: 14 residues. V shed 3 bases, J shed 4 bases, and the junction held 2 bases outside the gene matches. CDR3 protein: CASSHGTGSDTQYF. CDR3 coding DNA: TGTGCCAGCAGCCACGGGACAGGGTCAGATACGCAGTATTTT.

The V and J genes are TRBV12-3 or TRBV12-4 and TRBJ2-1, with TRBD2 identical over 11 bases. This CDR3 has 14 residues. V lost 6 bases to trimming and J lost 9 bases; unmatched junction nucleotides: 7. CDR3 in DNA: TGTGCCAGCAGACGCACTAGCGGGAGAATTGAGCAGTTCTTC. This gives the protein CASRRTSGRIEQFF.

V and J are TRBV11-2 and TRBJ1-1; D is unclear. The CDR3 loop spans 14 amino acids. Per germline, CDR1 SGHAT and CDR2 FQNNGV. The ends were cut back, 1 base at V and 11 bases at J, with 17 bases in the middle. The CDR3, as DNA: TGTGCCAGCAGCTTAGTGTGGGGAGATTATGAGGCTTTCTTT. Amino acid sequence: CASSLVWGDYEAFF.

This clonotype was observed a few times. This rearrangement joins TRBV12-3 or TRBV12-4 to TRBJ2-1, with TRBD2 matching 14 bases. J gave up 9 bases and V 3 bases, and 4 bases lay outside the gene matches. The CDR3 extends over 15 amino acids. This chain's CDR3 is CASSLTSGRAFEQFF. CDR3 bases: TGTGCCAGCAGTTTGACTAGCGGGAGGGCGTTTGAGCAGTTCTTC.

This clonotype occurred many times. V and J are TRBV20-1 and TRBJ1-5, with D perhaps matching TRBD1 (5 bases). The CDR3 extends over 16 amino acids. Between the trimmed V and J ends, which lost 1 base and 3 bases, there was a span of 16 bases. Germline CDR1 is DFQATT and CDR2 is SNEGSKA (reference sequence). The DNA for the CDR3 is TGCAGTGCTAGAGCCCGGCAGGAGGGGCACAATCAGCCCCAGCATTTT. This sequence encodes CSARARQEGHNQPQHF.

The sample holds many counts of this clonotype. The rearrangement uses TRBV29-1 and TRBJ2-4; D perhaps matches TRBD1 (6 bases). The V gene's germline CDR1 is SQVTM and CDR2 ANQGSEA. Trimming took off 3 bases at V and 0 bases at J, with 15 bases between the two ends. This CDR3 is 16 amino acids long. DNA for the CDR3: TGCAGCGTTGACTGTCAGGGGTTCCTAGCCAAAAACATTCAGTACTTC. It codes for CSVDCQGFLAKNIQYF.

The chain employs TRBV5-4 and TRBJ2-1; 9 positions agree with TRBD2. Germline lookup yields CDR1 SGHNT and CDR2 YYREEE (reference sequence). V lost 3 bases, J lost 0 bases, and 4 bases stayed unmatched. The CDR3 extends over 16 amino acids. The CDR3 loop is CASSSLTSGSYNEQFF. CDR3 DNA: TGTGCCAGCAGCTCGTTGACTAGCGGCTCCTACAATGAGCAGTTCTTC. Full variable domain (remainder filled in from reference TRBV5-4 and TRBJ2-1): ETGVTQSPTHLIKTRGQQVTLRCSSQSGHNTVSWYQQALGQGPQFIFQYYREEENGRGNFPPRFSGLQFPNYSSELNVNALELDDSALYLCASSSLTSGSYNEQFFGPGTRLTVL.

This clonotype has more than one count but fewer than ten. V is TRBV24-1 and J is TRBJ1-1, with a weak D call TRBD1 (5 bases). The CDR3 extends over 13 amino acids. Germline V lookup: CDR1 KGHDR, CDR2 SFDVKD. With 4 bases removed from V and 7 bases from J, the gap between germline ends came to 12 bases. CDR3 coding DNA: TGTGCCACCAGTGACGGTGGGACCTTTGAAGCTTTCTTT. It is translated as CATSDGGTFEAFF.

This clonotype appeared many times. The chain recombines TRBV4-2 with TRBJ1-2; 8 bases are a match to TRBD1. CDR3 length: 14 amino acids. The V gene's germline CDR1 is LGHNA and CDR2 YNFKEQ. With 1 base clipped from V and 6 bases from J, the junction kept 4 bases outside the gene matches. The CDR3 nucleotides are TGTGCCAGCAGCCAAGTGACAGGGGCGGATGGCTACACCTTC. Translating gives CASSQVTGADGYTF.

This clonotype was counted at least ten times. The rearrangement links TRBV27 to TRBJ2-5; 8 nucleotides agree with TRBD1. Trimming cost V 5 bases and J 4 bases; bases outside gene matches: 6. Germline values: CDR1 MNHEY, CDR2 SMNVEV (reference sequence). The CDR3 extends over 14 amino acids. In DNA form, the CDR3 reads TGTGCCAGCAGTGTCGGACAGGGAGGAGAGACCCAGTACTTC. Encoded protein: CASSVGQGGETQYF.

This clonotype was detected only a few times. The chain links TRBV5-1 to TRBJ1-2; TRBD1 might be the D (6 bases). Germline loops: CDR1 SGHRS, CDR2 YFSETQ. V was trimmed by 3 bases and J by 3 bases, leaving 15 bases between them. The CDR3 totals 15 residues. CDR3 region: CASSSQGILHYGYTF. The CDR3 DNA follows: TGCGCCAGCAGCTCTCAGGGGATCCTTCACTATGGCTACACCTTC.

This clonotype was counted only a few times. The chain links TRBV5-4 to TRBJ2-1, with 10 nucleotides matching TRBD2. From germline, CDR1 is SGHNT and CDR2 YYREEE (reference sequence). Trimming took 4 bases from V and 4 from J; bases not matched to a gene: 8. This CDR3 has 16 amino acids. CDR3 coding DNA: TGTGCCAGCAGCCTTGATCTAGCGGGAGCTTACAATGAGCAGTTCTTC. This translates into CASSLDLAGAYNEQFF.

This clonotype has a count of ten or more. The chain carries TRBV25-1 and TRBJ1-2; possible D gene TRBD1, 6 bases. The V end lost 1 base, the J end lost 8 bases, and 14 bases lay between the germline ends. Germline V gene lookup returns CDR1 MGHDK and CDR2 SYGVNS. The CDR3 totals 14 residues. The CDR3 spells CASSEWSGAKGYTF. The CDR3 nucleotides are TGTGCCAGCAGTGAATGGTCAGGGGCGAAAGGCTACACCTTC.

There are many counts of this clonotype. This chain connects TRBV20-1 to TRBJ2-2; 7 nucleotides line up with TRBD1. V lost 3 bases and J lost 7; bases outside the gene matches: 8. The CDR3 runs 14 residues. The V gene's germline CDR1 is DFQATT and CDR2 SNEGSKA (reference sequence). The DNA of the CDR3 is TGCAGTGCTAGGGCCCCGCAGGGGGTCGGGGAGCTGTTTTTT. This encodes CSARAPQGVGELFF.

This clonotype was detected ten times or more. The chain employs TRBV11-2 and TRBJ1-6, with TRBD1 matching 8 bases. The CDR3 sequence is 18 residues long. The V segment lost 5 bases and the J segment 4 bases; nucleotides outside the gene matches: 13. Per germline, CDR1 SGHAT and CDR2 FQNNGV. The CDR3 bases are TGTGCCAGCAGCACCCTAGTCCTTCGGACAGGGTATAATTCACCCCTCCACTTT. It yields the protein CASSTLVLRTGYNSPLHF. The full variable domain, rest sourced from reference TRBV11-2 and TRBJ1-6, is EAGVAQSPRYKIIEKRQSVAFWCNPISGHATLYWYQQILGQGPKLLIQFQNNGVVDDSQLPKDRFSAERLKGVDSTLKIQPAKLEDSAVYLCASSTLVLRTGYNSPLHFGNGTRLTVT.

V usage is TRBV2 and J usage is TRBJ2-1; 7 nucleotides agree with TRBD1. Looked up from germline, CDR1 is SNHLY and CDR2 is FYNNEI. The V gene end was trimmed by 4 bases and the J gene end by 9 bases; junction bases not matched to a gene: 6. The CDR3 has 13 residues. CDR3 coding DNA: TGTGCCAGCAGTGCCCGGGACAGCAGTGAGCAGTTCTTC. Amino acids: CASSARDSSEQFF.

The V and J genes are TRBV7-8 and TRBJ2-7, with 12 nucleotides matching TRBD2. The trim removed 2 bases at V and 3 bases at J, leaving 14 bases unmatched. CDR1 is SGHVS, CDR2 FQNEAQ, per germline. The CDR3 has 19 residues. The CDR3 sequence: CASSLSTGVTSGSVYEQYF. CDR3 DNA: TGTGCCAGCAGCTTATCGACAGGGGTGACTAGCGGGAGCGTCTACGAGCAGTACTTC.

This clonotype has only a few counts. This chain uses TRBV15 with TRBJ2-2; D is uncertain. The CDR3 runs to 13 residues. The germline V gene encodes CDR1 LNHNV and CDR2 YYDKDF (reference sequence). Trimming cost V 0 bases and J 7 bases, with 6 bases left between them. CDR3 coding DNA: TGTGCCACCAGCAGAGAACCCGGCGGGGAGCTGTTTTTT. The encoded protein is CATSREPGGELFF.